The entry that follows covers one T cell receptor beta chain sequence. The antigen is unknown. This CDR3 has 13 residues. CDR1 and CDR2 from the germline V gene are KGHDR and SFDVKD. Deletions cut 0 bases from V and 11 bases from J, with 12 bases between. TCRdb reprocessed the reads via MiXCR and lists one record per CDR3 protein. In the table there are about 530,000 distinct CDR3 sequences, more than 25% of which are singletons. The sample belongs to a study of T cell repertoires in cytomegalovirus infection. Findings and caveats of the study: Identification of carriers of CMV plus the relevant HLA was performed using cumulative public TCR beta family frequency.

The source material was PBMCs. This chain links TRBV24-1 with TRBJ1-1; D ambiguous. This TCR was sampled from a human donor in good health (CMV status not recorded). Some clones in this sample may be carry-over from other donors' samples. This CDR3 reads CATSDLQGRGAFF. The CDR3 DNA reads as TGTGCCACCAGTGATTTGCAAGGAAGAGGGGCTTTCTTT.